This T cell receptor beta chain was identified during a study of T cells in Graves' hyperthyroidism and ophthalmopathy. Patients aged 18 to 65 with hyperthyroidism were newly diagnosed, with duration under 2 months. Not enrolled were patients with uncontrolled infection, other autoimmune disease, pregnancy or lactation. Each diagnosis was grounded in clinical symptoms, serum thyroxine and TRAb, thyroid ultrasound, and orbital computed tomography. This clonotype was detected many times. CDR1 is MDHEN, CDR2 SYDVKM, per germline. This CDR3 has 14 residues. Trimming shortened V by 2 bases and J by 4 bases, and 11 bases separated the two germline ends. The TCR beta CDR3 regions underwent amplification using RNA transcripts as the source. When the TCR CDR3 underwent first-round RT-PCR, the HTBI primer set was used. Each CDR3 protein is one row after TCRdb ran MiXCR on the multiplex PCR reads. The sample holds around 520,000 distinct CDR3 sequences, 14% seen once.

The specimen sequenced was blood. The origin of this receptor is a woman in her late teens or twenties with Graves' hyperthyroidism. The V gene is TRBV28, the J gene TRBJ1-2, with a tentative D call TRBD1 (6 bases). CDR3 in DNA: TGTGCCAGCAGTTTACCACAGGGTCGCTATGGCTACACCTTC. It specifies CASSLPQGRYGYTF.